This T cell receptor (beta chain) was profiled in a study of T cell responses to AZD1222 COVID-19 vaccine. Produced via immunoSEQ multiplex PCR; TCRdb's table is partial and in-frame only. The profile shows around 120,000 clones, nearly 90% of them singletons. In regard to this clone: Its antigen is unknown.

Study-wide findings and caveats: Unmutated regions of variants are reportedly targeted by nearly half of spike-specific TCRs. Only 5 or 6 AZD1222 recipients tested seropositive at baseline.

The germline gives CDR1 SGHVS, CDR2 FQNEAQ. The germline V and J ends were trimmed by 3 bases and 6 bases, with 15 bases remaining between them. This CDR3 region has 14 residues. This specimen consisted of peripheral blood, obtained 28 days after the second AZD1222 dose. This clonotype was sampled from an adult who received the AZD1222 COVID-19 vaccine. The chain combines TRBV7-8 with TRBJ2-7; tentative D call: TRBD1 (5 bases). This CDR3 reads CASSFGRVPSEQYF. CDR3 in DNA: TGTGCCAGCAGCTTTGGCAGGGTCCCTTCCGAGCAGTACTTC.